This TCR beta chain was obtained from a study of response to subunit inactivated influenza vaccine. Whole-study results and caveats: Each seasonal influenza vaccination, the authors suggested, recruits few new T cells.

TCRdb itself ran the RT-PCR reads through MiXCR, one entry per CDR3 protein. Here the sample spans roughly 700,000 distinct CDR3 sequences, 14% being singletons. This clonotype was seen more than once but under ten times. The antigen is unknown. The V gene's germline CDR1 is DFQATT and CDR2 SNEGSKA (reference sequence). V was pared by 6 bases and J by 2 bases, with 9 bases between. The CDR3 contains 12 residues. The genes are TRBV20-1 and TRBJ2-3, with D maybe TRBD2 (6 bases). The sequencing here drew on PBMCs from blood, taken less than 15 days before vaccination. The source of this sequence is a man aged 50 to 59 who received an inactivated influenza vaccine. CDR3 sequence (DNA): TGCAGTGCCCCGGGACTCACAGATACGCAGTATTTT. Protein: CSAPGLTDTQYF.